Each of the 10 T cell receptor beta chains below was sequenced from the same sample in a study of blood T cell repertoires in COVID-19. Assay used: immunoSEQ multiplex PCR; TCRdb lists only in-frame clones, some missing. The repertoire includes more than 350,000 clones, 70% to 90% of them detected once, and roughly 1.4% sits in the top ten. Sequenced: PBMCs or T cells enriched from blood (not recorded which). These receptors all stem from a woman between 18 and 29 years old who had been exposed to COVID-19.

In its sample, this clone was seen a few times. This chain links TRBV9 with TRBJ1-2; possibly TRBD1 for D (6 bases). CDR1 is SGDLS and CDR2 is YYNGEE in the germline V gene. Trimming stripped 0 bases from V and 1 base from J, with 13 bases between. The CDR3 has 16 amino acids. Here the CDR3 DNA reads TGTGCCAGCAGCGTAGTAGGTCAGGGGATTAACTATGGCTACACCTTC. It codes for CASSVVGQGINYGYTF.

The CDR3 DNA sequence: TGCAGTGCTAATAGCCGCAATGAGCAGTTCTTC. Amino acid sequence: CSANSRNEQFF. The rearrangement links TRBV20-1 to TRBJ2-1; D not resolved. The CDR3 spans 11 residues. Germline loops: CDR1 DFQATT, CDR2 SNEGSKA (reference sequence). V gave up 4 bases and J gave up 6 bases, with 7 bases separating them.

The chain uses TRBV11-2 and TRBJ2-1; 7 bases fit TRBD2. The germline CDR1 and CDR2 sequences are SGHAT and FQNNGV. The CDR3 sequence is 15 residues long. V lost 5 bases to trimming and J lost 3 bases; unmatched junction nucleotides: 7. The CDR3 is CASSGERGLYNEQFF. CDR3 bases: TGTGCCAGCAGCGGCGAGCGGGGACTCTACAATGAGCAGTTCTTC.

The chain carries TRBV6-4 and TRBJ2-6, with 10 nucleotides matching TRBD2. CDR3 length: 17 residues. The V gene's germline CDR1 is MRHNA and CDR2 SNTAGT. The V gene end was trimmed by 5 bases and the J gene end by 0 bases; junction bases not matched to a gene: 4. CDR3: CASSPGTSASGANVLTF. The CDR3 DNA reads as TGTGCCAGCAGTCCCGGGACTAGCGCCTCTGGGGCCAACGTCCTGACTTTC.

The rearrangement uses TRBV5-1 and TRBJ2-7; maybe TRBD1 (5 bases). V lost 4 bases, J lost 1 base, and 12 bases lay in between. Germline loops: CDR1 SGHRS, CDR2 YFSETQ. The CDR3 contains 14 residues. DNA of the CDR3: TGCGCCAGCAGCACCCTGGACAAGTCCTACGAGCAGTACTTC. Residues: CASSTLDKSYEQYF.

V and J are TRBV5-1 and TRBJ2-7; TRBD2 matches 11 bases. V was pared by 0 bases and J by 6 bases, with 11 bases of the junction left unmatched. Per the germline V gene, CDR1 is SGHRS and CDR2 is YFSETQ. This CDR3 is 17 amino acids long. The CDR3 here is CASSLGGLAVGTLEQYF. CDR3 sequence (DNA): TGCGCCAGCAGCTTGGGGGGACTAGCGGTAGGGACTCTCGAGCAGTACTTC. The full variable domain, with the rest looked up from reference TRBV5-1 and TRBJ2-7, is KAGVTQTPRYLIKTRGQQVTLSCSPISGHRSVSWYQQTPGQGLQFLFEYFSETQRNKGNFPGRFSGRQFSNSRSEMNVSTLELGDSALYLCASSLGGLAVGTLEQYFGPGTRLTVT.

This clone was seen a single time. The rearrangement links TRBV21-1 to TRBJ2-5; the DNA was not compared with TRBD1, the D call given in the table. TRBV21-1 is described as a pseudogene. The CDR3 is 15 amino acids. The CDR3 sequence: CASTHTGGFGETQYF. The CDR3 DNA is TGTGCCAGCACCCATACAGGGGGCTTTGGAGAGACCCAGTACTTC.

This chain links TRBV10-3 with TRBJ1-5, with 10 bases identical to TRBD1. The trim removed 4 bases at V and 4 bases at J, leaving 4 bases unmatched. The CDR3 loop spans 15 amino acids. Germline lookup yields CDR1 ENHRY and CDR2 SYGVKD. The CDR3 spells CAISAGTGDNQPQHF. For the CDR3, the DNA is TGTGCCATCAGTGCGGGGACAGGGGATAATCAGCCCCAGCATTTT.

This clone was recorded a few times. This sequence joins TRBV11-1 and TRBJ2-1, with D tentatively TRBD2 (6 bases). Germline V gene data show CDR1 as SGHAT and CDR2 as FQDESV (reference sequence). The CDR3 has 16 residues. The germline V and J ends were trimmed by 5 bases and 4 bases, with 18 bases remaining between them. The CDR3 reads CASSPRTSPLYNEQFF. The CDR3 DNA reads TGTGCCAGCAGCCCTCGAACTAGCCCCTTGTACAATGAGCAGTTCTTC.

The chain is built from TRBV27 and TRBJ1-5, with 9 nucleotides matching TRBD1. The CDR3 consists of 17 residues. With 4 bases clipped from V and 0 bases from J, the junction kept 7 bases outside the gene matches. Germline V lookup: CDR1 MNHEY, CDR2 SMNVEV (reference sequence). The CDR3, as DNA: TGTGCCAGCAGTTCCCTCCGACAGGGGGTTAGCAATCAGCCCCAGCATTTT. It yields the protein CASSSLRQGVSNQPQHF.